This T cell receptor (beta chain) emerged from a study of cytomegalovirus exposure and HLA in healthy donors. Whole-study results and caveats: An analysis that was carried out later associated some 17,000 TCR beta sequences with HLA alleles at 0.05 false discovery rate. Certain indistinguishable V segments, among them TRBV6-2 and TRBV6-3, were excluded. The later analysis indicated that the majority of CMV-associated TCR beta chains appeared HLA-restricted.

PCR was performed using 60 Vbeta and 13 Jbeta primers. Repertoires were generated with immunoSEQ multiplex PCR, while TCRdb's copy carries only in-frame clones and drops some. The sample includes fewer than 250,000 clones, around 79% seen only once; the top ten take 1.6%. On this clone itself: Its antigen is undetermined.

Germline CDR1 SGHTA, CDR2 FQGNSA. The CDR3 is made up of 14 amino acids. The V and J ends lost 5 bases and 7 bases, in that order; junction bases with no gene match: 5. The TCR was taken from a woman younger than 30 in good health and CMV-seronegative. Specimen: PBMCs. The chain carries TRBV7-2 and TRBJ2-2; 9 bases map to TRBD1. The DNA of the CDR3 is TGTGCCAGCAGCGCGGACAGGGGAATCGGGGAGCTGTTTTTT. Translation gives CASSADRGIGELFF. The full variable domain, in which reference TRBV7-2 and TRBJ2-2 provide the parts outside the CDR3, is GAGVSQSPSNKVTEKGKDVELRCDPISGHTALYWYRQSLGQGLEFLIYFQGNSAPDKSGLPSDRFSAERTGGSVSTLTIQRTQQEDSAVYLCASSADRGIGELFFGEGSRLTVL.